These 25 T cell receptor beta chains were sequenced from one sample in a study of cytomegalovirus exposure and HLA in healthy donors. PCR was performed using 60 Vbeta and 13 Jbeta primers. Method: immunoSEQ multiplex PCR; TCRdb's copy keeps in-frame clones and lacks some. The table records about 130,000 clones, over 80% of them present only once. The sample taken for sequencing was PBMCs. The source of these receptors is a man aged 35 to 55 in good health and CMV-seronegative.

The CDR3 nucleotides are TGTGCCAGCTCACCGGGGACAGGGGCCAACGAGCAGTACTTC. Translating gives CASSPGTGANEQYF. The V and J genes are TRBV18 and TRBJ2-7, with 10 bases identical to TRBD1. CDR1 is KGHSH, CDR2 LQKENI, per germline. The CDR3 loop spans 14 amino acids. The J segment lost 5 bases and the V segment lost 3 bases, leaving 4 bases of the junction unmatched.

V and J are TRBV10-3 and TRBJ1-5; TRBD1 might be the D (6 bases). There are 14 residues in the CDR3. CDR1 is ENHRY, CDR2 SYGVKD, per germline. V lost 4 bases and J 5 bases, leaving 12 bases between the germline ends. CDR3: CAISAQGEDQPQHF. DNA for the CDR3: TGTGCCATCAGTGCACAGGGCGAGGATCAGCCCCAGCATTTT.

This chain joins TRBV28 and TRBJ1-4; D is ambiguous. The CDR3 length is 13 residues. V dropped 3 bases and J dropped 5 bases, with 7 bases sitting between them. Germline lookup yields CDR1 MDHEN and CDR2 SYDVKM. The CDR3 loop reads CASSLRGNEKLFF. CDR3 in DNA: TGTGCCAGCAGTTTGAGAGGGAATGAAAAACTGTTTTTT.

The gene calls are TRBV2 and TRBJ2-7; D possibly corresponds to TRBD2 (6 bases). V was trimmed by 4 bases and J by 6 bases, leaving 16 bases between them. The germline gives CDR1 SNHLY, CDR2 FYNNEI. The CDR3 sequence is 14 residues long. CDR3: CASSGRAGNGEQYF. CDR3 in DNA: TGTGCCAGCAGTGGGAGGGCAGGGAATGGCGAGCAGTACTTC.

The J gene is TRBJ1-2, the V gene TRBV5-1; 11 nucleotides match TRBD1. V was pared by 4 bases and J by 6 bases, with 5 bases of the junction left unmatched. Germline V gene sequence: CDR1 SGHRS, CDR2 YFSETQ. The CDR3 runs 14 residues. CDR3 protein: CASSPWTGGHGYTF. CDR3 DNA: TGCGCCAGCAGCCCCTGGACAGGGGGCCATGGCTACACCTTC.

V is TRBV27 and J is TRBJ1-2; weak D call: TRBD1 (6 bases). The germline CDR1 and CDR2 sequences are MNHEY and SMNVEV (reference sequence). The CDR3 is 13 residues long. Trimming removed 6 bases at V and 3 bases at J, with 11 bases between. The CDR3 loop is CASRLTGDYGYTF. In DNA form, the CDR3 reads TGTGCCAGCAGGTTGACAGGAGACTATGGCTACACCTTC.

The chain recombines TRBV7-6 with TRBJ1-1, with D possibly being TRBD1 (6 bases). Germline lookup yields CDR1 SGHVS and CDR2 FNYEAQ. Trimming left V 5 bases short and J 4 bases short, with 14 bases between. There are 14 residues in the CDR3. The CDR3 is CASSPGVGATEAFF. In DNA form, the CDR3 reads TGTGCCAGCAGCCCAGGGGTCGGAGCCACTGAAGCTTTCTTT.

There are a few counts of this clone. This chain uses TRBV2 with TRBJ2-2; 9 nucleotides align to TRBD1. From germline, CDR1 is SNHLY and CDR2 FYNNEI. V shed 4 bases, J shed 6 bases, and the junction held 6 bases outside the gene matches. CDR3 length: 15 amino acids. The chain's CDR3 is CASSVGTGRAGELFF. The CDR3 bases are TGTGCCAGCAGTGTTGGGACAGGGCGGGCCGGGGAGCTGTTTTTT.

V usage is TRBV13 and J usage is TRBJ2-5, with TRBD1 matching over 10 bases. CDR1 PRHDT and CDR2 FYEKMQ come from the germline V gene (reference sequence). With V trimmed by 5 bases and J by 5 bases, 8 bases remained unmatched. The CDR3 runs to 15 residues. CDR3 residues: CASSPRTGGEETQYF. In DNA form, the CDR3 reads TGTGCCAGCAGCCCGCGGACAGGGGGTGAGGAGACCCAGTACTTC.

The CDR3 DNA sequence: TGTGCCAGCAGCTTAGCGGCGGGGTTCGGTGAGCAGTTCTTC. Protein: CASSLAAGFGEQFF. The chain carries TRBV7-8 and TRBJ2-1; tentative D call: TRBD2 (6 bases). Germline loops: CDR1 SGHVS, CDR2 FQNEAQ. V was trimmed by 0 bases and J by 9 bases, leaving 12 bases between them. The CDR3 covers 14 residues.

This sequence joins TRBV19 and TRBJ1-6, with 9 bases fitting TRBD1. The CDR3 extends over 15 amino acids. The germline CDR1 and CDR2 sequences are LNHDA and SQIVND (reference sequence). Losses at the gene ends were 5 bases for V and 10 bases for J; bases not matched to a gene: 9. The CDR3 nucleotides are TGTGCCAGTAGTCCCGCCGGGACAGGGATATCACCCCTCCACTTT. Residues: CASSPAGTGISPLHF.

This sequence joins TRBV19 and TRBJ2-2; a weak D match, TRBD1 (5 bases). CDR1 LNHDA and CDR2 SQIVND come from the germline V gene (reference sequence). There are 13 residues in the CDR3. V was cut by 5 bases and J by 6 bases, with 10 bases left in between. CDR3 DNA sequence: TGTGCCAGTAGTTTACGACAGTCCGGGGAGCTGTTTTTT. Translating it yields CASSLRQSGELFF.

The chain couples TRBV4-3 to TRBJ2-3; TRBD1 agrees at 9 bases. With 0 bases clipped from V and 3 bases from J, the junction kept 7 bases outside the gene matches. CDR1 and CDR2 (germline): LGHNA, YSLEER. This CDR3 is 17 amino acids long. The CDR3 region has the DNA TGCGCCAGCAGCCAAGAACGGGTGGGGACAGGGACAGATACGCAGTATTTT. Protein: CASSQERVGTGTDTQYF.

This clone was observed a handful of times. The genes are TRBV5-6 and TRBJ1-5; D is ambiguous. CDR1 is SGHDT, CDR2 YYEEEE, per germline. The length of the CDR3 is 13 residues. The germline V and J ends were trimmed by 6 bases and 2 bases, with 9 bases remaining between them. This CDR3 is CASKRQGNQPQHF. The CDR3 nucleotides read TGTGCCAGCAAACGACAAGGCAATCAGCCCCAGCATTTT.

CDR3 loop: CASSQDPREQYF. The CDR3 nucleotides are TGCGCCAGCAGCCAAGACCCGAGAGAGCAGTACTTC. This chain links TRBV4-1 with TRBJ2-5; D gene ambiguous. V was trimmed by 0 bases and J by 11 bases, leaving 10 bases between them. This CDR3 contains 12 residues. Germline CDR1 and CDR2: MGHRA and YSYEKL.

The CDR3, as DNA: TGTGCCAGCAGCCCGAGCGGGGGACAAGAGACCCAGTACTTC. It encodes CASSPSGGQETQYF. This chain joins TRBV6-1 and TRBJ2-5; the match to TRBD2 covers 8 bases. The CDR3 spans 14 residues. Trimming at V came to 6 bases and at J to 2 bases, leaving 5 bases not matched to a gene. CDR1 is MNHNS, CDR2 SASEGT, per germline.

The chain couples TRBV13 to TRBJ1-6; D unresolved. The germline gives CDR1 PRHDT, CDR2 FYEKMQ (reference sequence). The CDR3 runs to 15 residues. Trimming pared 0 bases from V and 4 bases from J, leaving 7 bases between. CDR3 sequence (DNA): TGTGCCAGCAGCTTAGGATTACAGTATAATTCACCCCTCCACTTT. This codes for CASSLGLQYNSPLHF.

The chain links TRBV6-6 to TRBJ2-7; possibly TRBD1 for D (5 bases). Per germline, CDR1 MNHNY and CDR2 SVGAGI (reference sequence). Trimming took 7 bases from V and 6 from J, leaving 13 bases between them. The CDR3 sequence is 12 residues long. CDR3 coding DNA: TGTGCCAGCACCTACAGGCTAGGCGAGCAGTACTTC. Translation: CASTYRLGEQYF.

This chain links TRBV4-1 with TRBJ2-2; perhaps TRBD2 as D (5 bases). This CDR3 comprises 16 residues. Per germline, CDR1 MGHRA and CDR2 YSYEKL. Trimming stripped 2 bases from V and 4 bases from J, with 14 bases between. This CDR3 reads CASSQFPREGTGELFF. CDR3 sequence (DNA): TGCGCCAGCAGCCAATTCCCTCGGGAAGGCACCGGGGAGCTGTTTTTT.

This clone was seen a handful of times. This chain links TRBV7-6 with TRBJ2-2; TRBD2 matches at 8 bases. Germline V lookup: CDR1 SGHVS, CDR2 FNYEAQ. J was trimmed by 7 bases and V by 1 base; bases with no gene match: 5. The CDR3 sequence is 15 residues long. CDR3 protein: CASSLVLAVNGELFF. DNA of the CDR3: TGTGCCAGCAGCTTAGTACTAGCGGTCAACGGGGAGCTGTTTTTT.

The V and J genes are TRBV6-1 and TRBJ1-2; weak D call: TRBD1 (5 bases). Germline V lookup: CDR1 MNHNS, CDR2 SASEGT. Trimming removed 5 bases at V and 6 bases at J, with 19 bases between. The CDR3 is 15 amino acids. The chain's CDR3 is CASSLRRGMGDGYTF. The CDR3 nucleotides read TGTGCCAGCAGTCTCCGGAGGGGTATGGGAGATGGCTACACCTTC.

V usage is TRBV15 and J usage is TRBJ1-6; D is perhaps TRBD1 (5 bases). Deletions cut 1 base from V and 7 bases from J, with 8 bases between. The CDR3 has 14 amino acids. The germline V gene has CDR1 LNHNV and CDR2 YYDKDF (reference sequence). The CDR3 region has the DNA TGTGCCACCAGCAGAGGGGGCCCAAATTCACCCCTCCACTTT. Its translation is CATSRGGPNSPLHF.

This clone was seen a single time. The chain couples TRBV5-1 to TRBJ2-2, with D perhaps TRBD1 (5 bases). Per germline, CDR1 SGHRS and CDR2 YFSETQ. Trimming took off 4 bases at V and 8 bases at J, with 15 bases between the two ends. This CDR3 contains 14 residues. The CDR3 is CASSLDTPGGELFF. Written as DNA, the CDR3 is TGCGCCAGCAGCCTGGACACCCCAGGTGGGGAGCTGTTTTTT.

The chain joins TRBV11-3 to TRBJ2-2, with TRBD1 matching over 7 bases. Germline values: CDR1 SGHNT, CDR2 YENEEA. The CDR3 is 15 residues long. With V trimmed by 4 bases and J by 0 bases, 2 bases remained unmatched. The CDR3 loop is CASSSDRTNTGELFF. The DNA of the CDR3 is TGTGCCAGCAGCTCGGACAGGACGAACACCGGGGAGCTGTTTTTT.

The CDR3 here is CASSLKQGYTGELFF. CDR3 nucleotides: TGTGCCAGCAGTCTGAAACAGGGGTACACCGGGGAGCTGTTTTTT. The chain employs TRBV27 and TRBJ2-2; 7 positions agree with TRBD1. J was trimmed by 3 bases and V by 5 bases; bases with no gene match: 6. CDR3 size: 15 residues. CDR1 MNHEY and CDR2 SMNVEV come from the germline V gene (reference sequence).